The 7 T cell receptor beta chains reported below all come from one sample, sequenced in a study of blood T cells in healthy people across ages. Primers used in a second PCR of roughly 6 to 11 cycles were a sample-barcoded 5' primer and a J-beta primer mix. In TCRdb, the 5' RACE reads were re-called with MiXCR into one record per CDR3 protein. The sample has around 800,000 distinct CDR3 sequences, 20% to 30% seen once. The sample was also reused in another study, on T cells of mothers and their children.

Sample: blood. All receptors derive from a boy aged 5-17 years in good health.

The V call is TRBV3-1, the J call TRBJ1-2, with D perhaps matching TRBD1 (5 bases). The CDR3 contains 16 residues. The germline V gene encodes CDR1 LGHDT and CDR2 YNNKEL (reference sequence). Trimming shortened V by 0 bases and J by 0 bases, and 11 bases separated the two germline ends. The DNA for the CDR3 is TGTGCCAGCAGCCAAGATAAGGCGACAGCTAACTATGGCTACACCTTC. It specifies CASSQDKATANYGYTF.

This clonotype occurred once. The chain has TRBV27 and TRBJ2-2; D not certain. The CDR3 extends over 13 amino acids. Germline CDR1 and CDR2: MNHEY and SMNVEV (reference sequence). Trimming removed 7 bases at V and 0 bases at J, with 6 bases between. The CDR3 coding sequence is TGTGCCAGCACCGAGGCGAACACCGGGGAGCTGTTTTTT. Translating gives CASTEANTGELFF.

The table lists this clonotype with a few counts. The chain has TRBV29-1 and TRBJ2-1; 13 nucleotides agree with TRBD2. V was clipped by 6 bases and J by 8 bases; unmatched bases: 19. CDR1 is SQVTM and CDR2 is ANQGSEA in the germline V gene. The CDR3 consists of 18 residues. The CDR3 DNA sequence: TGCAGCGTCCTCTGGACAACTAGCGGGGGGGGCCTGGCGTATGAGCAGTTCTTC. Amino acid sequence: CSVLWTTSGGGLAYEQFF.

This clonotype was counted only a few times. The V call is TRBV28, the J call TRBJ1-1, with 8 bases identical to TRBD1. This CDR3 has 16 residues. The V gene end was trimmed by 3 bases and the J gene end by 2 bases; junction bases not matched to a gene: 8. Germline assignment: CDR1 MDHEN and CDR2 SYDVKM. The CDR3 nucleotides are TGTGCCAGCAGTTTCGCAGGGGGCTTCGGAAACACTGAAGCTTTCTTT. It specifies CASSFAGGFGNTEAFF.

This clonotype was found a few times. V gene TRBV29-1 combines with J gene TRBJ1-1; 7 nucleotides match TRBD1. The germline gives CDR1 SQVTM, CDR2 ANQGSEA. The CDR3 has 11 amino acids. J was trimmed by 6 bases and V by 8 bases; bases with no gene match: 6. Here the CDR3 DNA reads TGCAGCTCCCGGAGGGGGCCTGAAGCTTTCTTT. This encodes CSSRRGPEAFF.

The table lists this clonotype with a few counts. This sequence joins TRBV6-5 and TRBJ2-5; 8 bases are shared with TRBD1. The J call could be wrong; TRBJ2-7 is a better fit for the DNA end. Per germline, CDR1 MNHEY and CDR2 SVGAGI. The CDR3 loop spans 12 amino acids. The CDR3 spells CASRGQAHEQYF. Written as DNA, the CDR3 is TGTGCCAGCAGGGGACAGGCCCACGAGCAGTACTTC.

The chain is built from TRBV7-3 and TRBJ2-6; possibly TRBD1 for D (6 bases). This CDR3 is built from 14 residues. V dropped 6 bases and J dropped 6 bases, with 12 bases sitting between them. Germline V lookup: CDR1 SGHTA, CDR2 FQGTGA. CDR3 sequence (DNA): TGTGCCAGCAGACCCGGACAGATGGCCAACGTCCTGACTTTC. Amino acid sequence: CASRPGQMANVLTF.